Listed below are T cell receptor beta chains from one sample, sequenced in a study of T cells after posttransplantation cyclophosphamide. Sequenced by immunoSEQ multiplex PCR; TCRdb stores in-frame clones only, minus some. The sample is made up of 40,000 to 55,000 clones, none counted only once. The source material was PBMCs. The origin of the receptors is a man aged 40-50 years in good health, CMV-negative, and a related stem cell transplant donor. The CDR3 runs from the conserved cysteine through the conserved F or W. The order of the fields is J gene, D gene, V gene, clone size, CDR3 protein, CDR3 DNA. A D gene is named only where the DNA matches it firmly. Some rows mark clone size as missing; the rest say once, few, many or name a class of expanded clone.

j_call: TRBJ2-1
d_call: .
v_call: TRBV27
clone_size: many
cdr3_aa: CASRDYSGYNEQFF
cdr3_nt: TGTGCCAGCAGGGACTATTCGGGGTACAATGAGCAGTTCTTC

j_call: TRBJ2-7
d_call: TRBD1
v_call: TRBV7-6
clone_size: .
cdr3_aa: CASSPTGAYEQYF
cdr3_nt: TGTGCCAGCAGCCCTACAGGGGCATACGAGCAGTACTTC

j_call: TRBJ2-6
d_call: .
v_call: TRBV7-9
clone_size: many
cdr3_aa: CASSHWGRNSGANVLTF
cdr3_nt: TGTGCCAGCAGCCATTGGGGCAGAAACTCTGGGGCCAACGTCCTGACTTTC

j_call: TRBJ1-5
d_call: .
v_call: TRBV27
clone_size: many
cdr3_aa: CASSFGISNQPQHF
cdr3_nt: TGTGCCAGCAGTTTCGGTATTAGCAATCAGCCCCAGCATTTT

j_call: TRBJ2-5
d_call: TRBD1
v_call: TRBV10-2
clone_size: many
cdr3_aa: CASSRGQPNWDQETQYF
cdr3_nt: TGCGCCAGTAGTCGGGGACAGCCTAATTGGGACCAAGAGACCCAGTACTTC

j_call: TRBJ2-1
d_call: TRBD2
v_call: TRBV7-7
clone_size: many
cdr3_aa: CASSPTSGSGNEQFF
cdr3_nt: TGTGCTAGCAGTCCAACTAGCGGGAGTGGTAATGAGCAGTTCTTC

j_call: TRBJ2-3
d_call: .
v_call: TRBV7-2
clone_size: many
cdr3_aa: CASSTSGMATLPQYF
cdr3_nt: TGTGCCAGCAGCACCTCAGGGATGGCAACTCTCCCGCAGTATTTT

j_call: TRBJ1-6
d_call: .
v_call: TRBV6-5
clone_size: few
cdr3_aa: CASRISSYNSPLHF
cdr3_nt: TGTGCCAGCAGGATCAGCTCCTATAATTCACCCCTCCACTTT

j_call: TRBJ2-5
d_call: TRBD1
v_call: TRBV11-2
clone_size: few
cdr3_aa: CASSNGQGQETQYF
cdr3_nt: TGTGCCAGCAGCAATGGACAGGGACAAGAGACCCAGTACTTC

j_call: TRBJ1-1
d_call: .
v_call: TRBV5-1
clone_size: many
cdr3_aa: CASSAGGPNTEAFF
cdr3_nt: TGCGCCAGCTCTGCCGGGGGGCCGAACACTGAAGCTTTCTTT

j_call: TRBJ2-7
d_call: TRBD2
v_call: TRBV7-3
clone_size: many
cdr3_aa: CASSPSGRSNEQYF
cdr3_nt: TGTGCCAGCAGCCCCAGCGGGAGAAGTAACGAGCAGTACTTC

j_call: TRBJ1-5
d_call: .
v_call: TRBV5-4
clone_size: .
cdr3_aa: CASSQALEGGQPQHF
cdr3_nt: TGTGCCAGCAGCCAAGCCCTAGAAGGGGGTCAGCCCCAGCATTTT

j_call: TRBJ2-7
d_call: TRBD2
v_call: TRBV7-7
clone_size: many
cdr3_aa: CASSSGLAGGPMAEQYF
cdr3_nt: TGTGCTAGCAGCTCGGGACTAGCGGGAGGCCCCATGGCCGAGCAGTACTTC

j_call: TRBJ1-2
d_call: .
v_call: TRBV29-1
clone_size: many
cdr3_aa: CSVRDIYGYTF
cdr3_nt: TGCAGCGTCCGGGACATCTATGGCTACACCTTC

j_call: TRBJ2-1
d_call: TRBD2
v_call: TRBV11-2
clone_size: few
cdr3_aa: CASSEGTSGTNEQFF
cdr3_nt: TGTGCCAGCAGCGAAGGGACTAGCGGGACGAATGAGCAGTTCTTC

j_call: TRBJ2-7
d_call: TRBD1
v_call: TRBV6-1
clone_size: .
cdr3_aa: CASGPFNRGREQYF
cdr3_nt: TGTGCCAGTGGACCCTTCAACAGGGGGCGAGAGCAGTACTTC

j_call: TRBJ1-2
d_call: TRBD1
v_call: TRBV7-9
clone_size: many
cdr3_aa: CASSAGTGPTYGYTF
cdr3_nt: TGTGCCAGCAGCGCCGGGACAGGGCCGACCTATGGCTACACCTTC